These T cell receptor beta chains were read from a single sample in a study of T cell repertoires in cytomegalovirus infection. MiXCR, run by TCRdb on the reads, gives a single entry per CDR3 protein. The sample includes tens of thousands of distinct CDR3 sequences, just over 20% of them seen just once. These receptors lack a known antigen. The sample in question was CD8+ T cells from cultured PBMCs, obtained from culture after CMV antigen stimulation. These receptor sequences come from a human donor in good health (CMV status not recorded). Some clones in this sample may be carry-over from other donors' samples. Both conserved end residues are part of each CDR3. A D gene is named only where the DNA matches it firmly. Some rows mark clone size as missing; the rest say once, few, many or name a class of expanded clone.

v_gene	j_gene	d_gene	abundance	CDR3nt	CDR3aa
TRBV7-9	TRBJ2-2	TRBD2	.	TGTGCCAGCACACCCGGGACTACTCCCGGGGAGCTGTTTTTT	CASTPGTTPGELFF
TRBV5-6	TRBJ2-5	TRBD2	few	TGTGCCAGCAGCTTGATAGCGGGGAAAGAGACCCAGTACTTC	CASSLIAGKETQYF
TRBV12-3/TRBV12-4	TRBJ1-3	.	.	TGTGCCAGCAGTTTCACTGGAAACACCATATATTTT	CASSFTGNTIYF
TRBV7-7	TRBJ2-2	.	many	TGTGCCAGCAGCTACAGGGCCGAGGACACCGGGGAGCTGTTTTTT	CASSYRAEDTGELFF
TRBV7-8	TRBJ2-3	TRBD2	.	TGTGCCAGCAGCTTAGTAGCGGGGGGGCGTCGGGGACTCGGTACGCAGTATTTT	CASSLVAGGRRGLGTQYF
TRBV6-1	TRBJ1-1	TRBD1	.	TGTGCCAGCAGTGGCTCCCCGTGGGACAGGGTAGAGAGAACTGAAGCTTTCTTT	CASSGSPWDRVERTEAFF
TRBV6-2/TRBV6-3	TRBJ2-5	.	.	TGTGCCAGCAGTTACGAGGGGGGCCAAGAGACCCAGTACTTC	CASSYEGGQETQYF
TRBV7-6	TRBJ2-7	.	few	TGTGCCAGCAGCTTCCGACAGGAGAGCTACGAGCAGTACTTC	CASSFRQESYEQYF
TRBV27	TRBJ1-1	.	many	TGTGCCAGTTCCTGGACAGAGAACACTGAAGCTTTCTTT	CASSWTENTEAFF
TRBV4-3	TRBJ1-2	.	.	TGCGCCAGCAGCCAAGATAGGGGACCGAGTAATGGCTACACCTTC	CASSQDRGPSNGYTF
TRBV7-2	TRBJ1-2	TRBD1	.	TGTGCCAGCAGCTTAGGGACAGGGGTCTATGGCTACACCTTC	CASSLGTGVYGYTF
TRBV4-1	TRBJ1-4	.	few	TGCGCCAGCAGCCTAAGAATTCCTCGGGGTAAAGAAAAACTGTTTTTT	CASSLRIPRGKEKLFF
TRBV7-2	TRBJ1-2	.	.	TGTGCCAGCAGCCCCCGTCGACAGGAGAACTATGGCTACACCTTC	CASSPRRQENYGYTF
TRBV12-3/TRBV12-4	TRBJ1-5	TRBD1	.	TGTGCCAGCAGTTTAAGGGGGGACAGGAGGAATCAGCCCCAGCATTTT	CASSLRGDRRNQPQHF
TRBV7-9	TRBJ2-1	TRBD2	once	TGTGCCAGCAGCTTCGGGGGGACCTACAATGAGCAGTTCTTC	CASSFGGTYNEQFF
TRBV4-3	TRBJ1-3	.	once	TGCGCCAGCAGCCAAGAGAGCCAGACCTCTGGAAACACCATATATTTT	CASSQESQTSGNTIYF
TRBV6-2/TRBV6-3	TRBJ2-5	.	few	TGTGCCAGCACAGCGGAGGTTGGGGGCGAAGAGACCCAGTACTTC	CASTAEVGGEETQYF
TRBV27	TRBJ1-5	.	.	TGTGCCAGCAGTTTAGGGTCCGGGAATCAGCCCCAGCATTTT	CASSLGSGNQPQHF
TRBV12-3/TRBV12-4	TRBJ1-5	.	.	TGTGCCAGCACCTTAGGGAGGGTCAATCAGCCCCAGCATTTT	CASTLGRVNQPQHF
TRBV4-1	TRBJ2-3	.	few	TGCGCCAGCAGCCCATGGGACACATCCACAGATACGCAGTATTTT	CASSPWDTSTDTQYF
TRBV7-9	TRBJ1-1	.	few	TGTGCCAGCAGCTCCGACGGAAGTGAAGCTTTCTTT	CASSSDGSEAFF
TRBV7-9	TRBJ1-1	.	.	TGTGCCAGCAGCTCCCCCGGGATCGGGGACACTGAAGCTTTCTTT	CASSSPGIGDTEAFF
TRBV10-3	TRBJ1-1	.	.	TGTGCCATCAGTGACCTTAGGACCAGGGCAACTGAAGCTTTCTTT	CAISDLRTRATEAFF
TRBV7-2	TRBJ1-6	.	few	TGTGCCAGCAGCTCAAGGACAGAAATCAGCTCCTATAATTCACCCCTCCACTTT	CASSSRTEISSYNSPLHF
TRBV6-1	TRBJ2-4	TRBD2	few	TGTGCCAGCAGTGATTGGACTAGCGGGGGAGGCATTCAGTACTTC	CASSDWTSGGGIQYF
TRBV2	TRBJ2-2	.	.	TGTGCCAGCATGAGGAACACCGGGGAGCTGTTTTTT	CASMRNTGELFF
TRBV4-1	TRBJ1-5	.	.	TGCGCCAGCAGCCAAGGTCAGGGACGGCAGCCCCAGCATTTT	CASSQGQGRQPQHF
TRBV30	TRBJ1-1	.	.	TGTGCCTGGAGTAAAACAGGATTGAACACTGAAGCTTTCTTT	CAWSKTGLNTEAFF
TRBV7-9	TRBJ1-1	.	.	TGTGCCAGCAGCTTAGACGGGGCAGGGGAGGACACTGAAGCTTTCTTT	CASSLDGAGEDTEAFF
TRBV7-6	TRBJ2-7	.	.	TGTGCCAGCAGCTTAGAGGTGGGGTACGAGCAGTACTTC	CASSLEVGYEQYF
TRBV7-6	TRBJ1-1	.	.	TGTGCCAGCAGCCAAGTAGTTATGAACACTGAAGCTTTCTTT	CASSQVVMNTEAFF
TRBV6-2/TRBV6-3	TRBJ2-2	.	.	TGTGCCAGCAGGGGGTTTGACAGGCCCACCGAGGAGCTGTTTTTT	CASRGFDRPTEELFF